What follows is one T cell receptor beta chain and its context. What it binds is unknown. The entry originates in a study of cytomegalovirus exposure and HLA in healthy donors. PCR was performed using 60 Vbeta and 13 Jbeta primers. The data were produced by immunoSEQ multiplex PCR, yet TCRdb's version contains in-frame clones alone and is incomplete. The sample carries over 130,000 clones, roughly 63% recorded once. The germline V gene has CDR1 SGHTA and CDR2 FQGNSA. The CDR3 loop spans 17 amino acids. Trimming took 5 bases from V and 7 from J; bases not matched to a gene: 17. Study-wide points: Reportedly, HLA-A and HLA-B alleles of most subjects were accurately predicted from TCR beta.

The rearrangement links TRBV7-2 to TRBJ2-7; 10 nucleotides agree with TRBD2. The sequence was collected from a woman in her sixties or seventies in good health and CMV-seropositive. Sequenced sample: PBMCs. In DNA, the CDR3 is TGTGCCAGCAGCCCCTCAACCGGGTCTAGCGGGAGTAAGGAGCAGTACTTC. Translating it yields CASSPSTGSSGSKEQYF.